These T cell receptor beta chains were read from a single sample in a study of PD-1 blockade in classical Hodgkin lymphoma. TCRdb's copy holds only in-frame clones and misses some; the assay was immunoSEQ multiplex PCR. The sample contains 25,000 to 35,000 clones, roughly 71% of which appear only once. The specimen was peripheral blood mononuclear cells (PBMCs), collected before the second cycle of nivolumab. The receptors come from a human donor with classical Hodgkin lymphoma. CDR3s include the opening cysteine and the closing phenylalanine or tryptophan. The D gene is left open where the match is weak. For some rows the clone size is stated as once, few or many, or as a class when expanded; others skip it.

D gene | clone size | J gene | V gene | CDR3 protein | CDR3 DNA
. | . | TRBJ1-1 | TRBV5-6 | CASSHLATRTEAFF | TGTGCCAGCAGCCATCTCGCTACGAGAACTGAAGCTTTCTTT
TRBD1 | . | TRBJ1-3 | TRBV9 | CASSTGQGAGNTIYF | TGTGCCAGCAGCACCGGACAGGGTGCTGGAAACACCATATATTTT
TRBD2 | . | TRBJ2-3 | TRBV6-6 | CASSYDAGADTQYF | TGTGCCAGCAGTTACGATGCGGGAGCCGATACGCAGTATTTT
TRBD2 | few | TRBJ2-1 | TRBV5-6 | CASSLGLAGSPFF | TGTGCCAGCAGCTTGGGCCTAGCGGGAAGTCCGTTCTTC
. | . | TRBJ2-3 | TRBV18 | CASSPGGGDTQYF | TGTGCCAGCTCACCGGGGGGTGGAGATACGCAGTATTTT
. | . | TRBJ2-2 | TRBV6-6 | CASSYSEQLNTGELFF | TGTGCCAGCAGTTACTCGGAACAGTTGAACACCGGGGAGCTGTTTTTT
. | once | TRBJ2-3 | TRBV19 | CASSIRGGIVAQYF | TGTGCCAGTAGTATTAGGGGGGGTATAGTTGCGCAGTATTTT
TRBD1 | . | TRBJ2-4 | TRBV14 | CASSQDLGRGRRNIQYF | TGTGCCAGCAGCCAAGATCTAGGCAGGGGGCGCAGAAACATTCAGTACTTC
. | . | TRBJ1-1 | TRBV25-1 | CASSATGTYGFTEAFF | TGTGCCAGCAGTGCAACCGGGACCTACGGGTTCACTGAAGCTTTCTTT
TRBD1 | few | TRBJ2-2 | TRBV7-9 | CASSLDGTGVFGELFF | TGTGCCAGCAGCTTAGACGGGACAGGGGTTTTCGGGGAGCTGTTTTTT
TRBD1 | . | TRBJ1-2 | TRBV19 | CASRPTGTGGYGYTF | TGTGCCAGTAGGCCAACCGGGACAGGGGGCTATGGCTACACCTTC
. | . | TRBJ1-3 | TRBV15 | CATSRDHWAGGNTIYF | TGTGCCACCAGCAGAGACCATTGGGCAGGGGGAAACACCATATATTTT
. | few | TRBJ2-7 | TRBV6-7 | CASTYRSQVYEQYF | TGTGCCAGCACTTACAGGAGTCAGGTCTACGAGCAGTACTTC
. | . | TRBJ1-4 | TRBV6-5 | CASSGVANEKLFF | TGTGCCAGCTCAGGGGTGGCTAATGAAAAACTGTTTTTT
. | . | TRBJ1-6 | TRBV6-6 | CASSYLGGGSPLHF | TGTGCCAGCAGTTATTTGGGGGGAGGTTCACCCCTCCACTTT
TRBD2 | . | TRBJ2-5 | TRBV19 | CASSIAGGGLGETQYF | TGTGCCAGTAGTATAGCGGGAGGCGGGTTGGGTGAGACCCAGTACTTC
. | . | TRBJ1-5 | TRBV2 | CASSDSMGARNQPQHF | TGTGCCAGCAGTGATAGTATGGGGGCGCGGAATCAGCCCCAGCATTTT
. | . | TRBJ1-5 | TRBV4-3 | CASSQELSEYQPQHF | TGCGCCAGCAGCCAAGAATTGTCAGAATATCAGCCCCAGCATTTT
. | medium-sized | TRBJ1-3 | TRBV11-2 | CASTPGNTIYF | TGTGCCAGCACCCCAGGAAACACCATATATTTT
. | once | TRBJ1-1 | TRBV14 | CASSRLRDTLRWSEAFF | TGTGCCAGCAGCCGCCTCCGGGACACCCTTAGATGGTCTGAAGCTTTCTTT
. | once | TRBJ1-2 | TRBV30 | CAWSVGGGSGYTF | TGTGCCTGGAGTGTCGGGGGGGGAAGTGGCTACACCTTC
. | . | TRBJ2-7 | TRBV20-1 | CSAKKSGEQYF | TGCAGTGCGAAGAAATCGGGAGAGCAGTACTTC
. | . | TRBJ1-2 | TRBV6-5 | CASSYQRQANYGYTF | TGTGCCAGCAGTTACCAAAGACAGGCGAACTATGGCTACACCTTC
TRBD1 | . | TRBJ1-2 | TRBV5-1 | CASSLAPGQRGYGYTF | TGCGCCAGCAGCCTTGCTCCGGGACAGAGGGGCTATGGCTACACCTTC
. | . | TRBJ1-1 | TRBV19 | CASNSGTTEYEAFF | TGTGCCAGTAATTCCGGGACTACCGAATATGAAGCTTTCTTT
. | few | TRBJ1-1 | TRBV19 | CASSMLGNTEAFF | TGTGCCAGTAGTATGTTAGGTAACACTGAAGCTTTCTTT
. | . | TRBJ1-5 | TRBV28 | CATSPFRDSNQPQHF | TGTGCCACCTCTCCCTTCAGGGATAGCAATCAGCCCCAGCATTTT
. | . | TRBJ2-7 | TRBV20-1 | CSARQGTEQYF | TGCAGTGCTAGACAGGGCACCGAGCAGTACTTC
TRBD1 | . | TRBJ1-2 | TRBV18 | CASSPRPSTPGQVLRGYTF | TGTGCCAGCTCACCACGGCCCTCTACCCCGGGACAGGTGCTCCGGGGCTACACCTTC
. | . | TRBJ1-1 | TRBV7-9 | CASSLVGRGTEAFF | TGTGCCAGCAGCTTAGTCGGCAGGGGCACTGAAGCTTTCTTT
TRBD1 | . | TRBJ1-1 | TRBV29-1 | CSVRGPGQLEAFF | TGCAGCGTCCGAGGGCCGGGACAGCTTGAAGCTTTCTTT
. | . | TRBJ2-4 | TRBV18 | CASSLMVGVGENIQYF | TGTGCCAGCTCACTTATGGTTGGGGTCGGCGAAAACATTCAGTACTTC
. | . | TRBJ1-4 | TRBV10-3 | CAISVQGFEKLFF | TGTGCCATCAGTGTACAGGGTTTTGAAAAACTGTTTTTT
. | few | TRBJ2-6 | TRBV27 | CASSLWGRGASGANVLTF | TGTGCCAGCAGTTTATGGGGCCGGGGGGCGTCAGGGGCCAACGTCCTGACTTTC
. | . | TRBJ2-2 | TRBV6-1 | CASRRTQTNTGELFF | TGTGCCAGCAGAAGGACGCAGACGAACACCGGGGAGCTGTTTTTT
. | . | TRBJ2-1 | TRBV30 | CSFSSGNEQFF | TGTTCGTTTTCCTCTGGCAATGAGCAGTTCTTC
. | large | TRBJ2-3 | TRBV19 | CASKLGHGPDTQYF | TGTGCCAGTAAACTGGGACATGGACCAGATACGCAGTATTTT
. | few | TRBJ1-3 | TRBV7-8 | CASSLIIAGLATGNTIYF | TGTGCCAGCAGCTTAATAATAGCAGGCTTGGCGACTGGAAACACCATATATTTT
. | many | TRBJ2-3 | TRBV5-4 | CASSLWFTDTQYF | TGTGCCAGCAGCTTGTGGTTCACAGATACGCAGTATTTT
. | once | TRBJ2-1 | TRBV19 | CASSQLGFANEQFF | TGTGCCAGTAGTCAGCTCGGGTTCGCCAATGAGCAGTTCTTC
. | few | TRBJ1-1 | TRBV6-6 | CATAAGARNTEAFF | TGTGCCACTGCCGCAGGGGCTCGGAACACTGAAGCTTTCTTT
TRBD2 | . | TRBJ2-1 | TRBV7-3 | CASSLADSYNEQFF | TGTGCCAGCAGCCTAGCGGACTCCTACAATGAGCAGTTCTTC
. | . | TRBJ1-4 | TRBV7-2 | CASSPEMRTATNEKLFF | TGTGCCAGCAGCCCTGAGATGAGGACAGCAACTAATGAAAAACTGTTTTTT
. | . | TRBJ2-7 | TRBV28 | CASSLTGRASYEQYF | TGTGCCAGCAGTTTAACAGGGAGGGCTTCCTACGAGCAGTACTTC
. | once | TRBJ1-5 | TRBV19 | CASSIDAVGGQPQHF | TGTGCCAGTAGTATAGATGCGGTGGGCGGCCAGCCCCAGCATTTT
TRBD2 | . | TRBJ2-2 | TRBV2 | CASSDGTSWTGELFF | TGTGCCAGCAGTGACGGGACTAGTTGGACCGGGGAGCTGTTTTTT
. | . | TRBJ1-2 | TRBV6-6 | CASNPRGNTVGYGYTF | TGTGCCAGCAACCCCAGAGGGAATACAGTGGGCTATGGCTACACCTTC
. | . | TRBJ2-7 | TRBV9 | CASSVEDSPYEQYF | TGTGCCAGCAGCGTAGAGGACAGCCCCTACGAGCAGTACTTC
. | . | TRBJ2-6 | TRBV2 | CASKFSGAGANVLTF | TGTGCCAGCAAGTTTTCGGGGGCTGGGGCCAACGTCCTGACTTTC
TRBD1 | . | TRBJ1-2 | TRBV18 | CASSLGDRGPYGYTF | TGTGCCAGCTCACTCGGGGACAGGGGCCCGTATGGCTACACCTTC
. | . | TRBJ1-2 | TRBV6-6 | CASSYSVTAGVGYTF | TGTGCCAGCAGTTATTCCGTGACTGCCGGGGTAGGCTACACCTTC
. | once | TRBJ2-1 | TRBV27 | CASSLYAGTSNEQFF | TGTGCCAGCAGTTTATATGCGGGCACGTCGAATGAGCAGTTCTTC
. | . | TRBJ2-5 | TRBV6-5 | CASREVNQETQYF | TGTGCCAGCAGGGAGGTGAACCAAGAGACCCAGTACTTC
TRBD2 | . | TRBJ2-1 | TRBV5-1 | CASSLLADNEQFF | TGCGCCAGCAGCTTACTAGCGGACAATGAGCAGTTCTTC
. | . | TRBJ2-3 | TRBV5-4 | CASSLALGGSTDTQYF | TGTGCCAGCAGCTTGGCGTTGGGGGGTAGCACAGATACGCAGTATTTT
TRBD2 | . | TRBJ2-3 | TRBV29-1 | CSVMGLRGITDTQYF | TGCAGCGTTATGGGTTTGCGGGGGATCACAGATACGCAGTATTTT
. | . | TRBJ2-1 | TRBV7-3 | CASRRTTRAADEQFF | TGTGCCAGCAGGAGGACGACCCGGGCGGCCGATGAGCAGTTCTTC